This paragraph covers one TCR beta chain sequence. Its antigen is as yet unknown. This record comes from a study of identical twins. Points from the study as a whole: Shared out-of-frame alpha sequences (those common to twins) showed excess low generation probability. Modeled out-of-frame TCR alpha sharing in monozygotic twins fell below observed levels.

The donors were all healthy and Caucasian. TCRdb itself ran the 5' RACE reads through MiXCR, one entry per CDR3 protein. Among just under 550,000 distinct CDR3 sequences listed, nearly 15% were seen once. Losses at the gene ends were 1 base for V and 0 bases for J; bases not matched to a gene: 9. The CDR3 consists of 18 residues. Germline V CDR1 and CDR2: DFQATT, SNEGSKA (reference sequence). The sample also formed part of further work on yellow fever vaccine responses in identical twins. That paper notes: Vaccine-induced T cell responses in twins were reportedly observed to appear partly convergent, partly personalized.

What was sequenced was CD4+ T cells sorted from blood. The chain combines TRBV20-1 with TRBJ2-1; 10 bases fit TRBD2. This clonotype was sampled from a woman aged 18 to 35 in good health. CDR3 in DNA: TGCAGTGCTAGAGCAAGCGGGGGGGCCCCCAGCTCCTACAATGAGCAGTTCTTC. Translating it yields CSARASGGAPSSYNEQFF.